These 7 T cell receptor beta chains share one sample of origin, sequenced in a study of T cell changes during pregnancy in multiple sclerosis. Some clones are missing from TCRdb's copy, which holds only in-frame ones; the method was immunoSEQ multiplex PCR. This table has roughly 24,000 clones, approximately 90% appearing once. The source material was CD8+ T cells from peripheral blood mononuclear cells, sampled in the first trimester of pregnancy. These TCRs come from a female donor in good health, enrolled as a control in a pregnancy study.

The CDR3 sequence: CASSPSGGDNEQFF. CDR3 nucleotides: TGCGCCAGCAGCCCTAGCGGGGGGGACAATGAGCAGTTCTTC. The chain uses TRBV4-3 and TRBJ2-1; 12 bases match TRBD2. Germline-derived CDR1 and CDR2 are LGHNA and YSLEER. V lost 4 bases and J lost 5; bases outside the gene matches: 0. The CDR3 sequence is 14 residues long.

The chain joins TRBV9 to TRBJ2-1, with 9 bases lining up with TRBD1. In germline, CDR1 is SGDLS, CDR2 YYNGEE. The ends lost 3 bases at V and 9 bases at J; junction bases unmatched: 10. This CDR3 spans 15 amino acids. The CDR3 coding sequence is TGTGCCAGCAGCGGGGGGGACAGGGAACGGGGTGAGCAGTTCTTC. It yields the protein CASSGGDRERGEQFF.

The V call is TRBV18, the J call TRBJ1-2, with 8 bases matching TRBD1. Germline V gene lookup returns CDR1 KGHSH and CDR2 LQKENI. V lost 0 bases, J lost 3 bases, and 15 bases stayed unmatched. This CDR3 has 19 amino acids. The CDR3 here is CASSPPRTGKRVGHYGYTF. The CDR3 DNA follows: TGTGCCAGCTCACCACCGCGGACAGGGAAGAGAGTTGGGCACTATGGCTACACCTTC.

The rearrangement joins TRBV5-6 to TRBJ1-5; possibly TRBD1 for D (5 bases). The CDR3 is 16 residues long. V was pared by 4 bases and J by 4 bases, with 18 bases between. The germline gives CDR1 SGHDT, CDR2 YYEEEE. CDR3 region: CASSTGGTETNQPQHF. The CDR3 DNA reads as TGTGCCAGCAGCACGGGAGGGACTGAGACGAATCAGCCCCAGCATTTT.

This rearrangement joins TRBV27 to TRBJ2-2, with a possible D match to TRBD1 (5 bases). This CDR3 region has 17 residues. CDR1 MNHEY and CDR2 SMNVEV come from the germline V gene (reference sequence). V lost 2 bases to trimming and J lost 3 bases, with 16 bases between them. CDR3 bases: TGTGCCAGCAGTTTAGATATTAAGGGGCAGTACACCGGGGAGCTGTTTTTT. Protein product: CASSLDIKGQYTGELFF.

The CDR3: CASSQEGRVIEQYF. Written as DNA, the CDR3 is TGTGCCAGCAGCCAAGAAGGCAGGGTGATCGAGCAGTACTTC. This chain uses TRBV4-2 with TRBJ2-7; a possible D gene is TRBD1 (5 bases). Trimming stripped 0 bases from V and 6 bases from J, with 12 bases between. CDR3 size: 14 residues. Per germline, CDR1 LGHNA and CDR2 YNFKEQ.

The CDR3 nucleotides are TGTGCCAGCAGCCCCCCCATAGCCGGAGGGGCAGATACGCAGTATTTT. Encoded protein: CASSPPIAGGADTQYF. V and J are TRBV7-9 and TRBJ2-3, with D perhaps matching TRBD2 (6 bases). The CDR3 runs to 16 residues. Germline CDR1 is SEHNR and CDR2 is FQNEAQ (reference sequence). Trimming shortened V by 5 bases and J by 4 bases, and 19 bases separated the two germline ends.